The 32 T cell receptor beta chains below come from one sample, sequenced in a study of CD8 T cells in Susac syndrome. The authors reverse transcribed roughly 0.5 to 1 ug RNA with random hexamers. TCRdb independently ran MiXCR on the immunoSEQ multiplex PCR reads; one entry per CDR3 protein. The sample includes 400,000 or so distinct CDR3 sequences, around 85% of them seen just once. Sequenced sample: CD8+ T cells from PBMCs. These receptors all come from a human donor with multiple sclerosis.

In regard to this clonotype: A junction end diverges from the germline sequence, so it may reflect a read error. J is TRBJ1-3 and V is TRBV27; D gene ambiguous. Germline V lookup: CDR1 MNHEY, CDR2 SMNVEV (reference sequence). The CDR3 consists of 17 residues. CDR3: CAGSYRGPSDSGNTIYF. DNA for the CDR3: TGTGCCGGCAGTTATAGAGGACCCTCCGACTCTGGAAACACCATATATTTT.

The chain uses TRBV5-1 and TRBJ2-2; D is perhaps TRBD1 (6 bases). CDR3 length: 16 amino acids. Germline lookup yields CDR1 SGHRS and CDR2 YFSETQ. The V end lost 1 base, the J end lost 0 bases, and 10 bases lay between the germline ends. The CDR3: CASSLWDTTNTGELFF. The CDR3 bases are TGCGCCAGCAGCTTGTGGGACACGACGAACACCGGGGAGCTGTTTTTT.

The V and J genes are TRBV2 and TRBJ1-1; TRBD1 matches at 8 bases. This CDR3 comprises 15 residues. With V trimmed by 5 bases and J by 5 bases, 10 bases remained unmatched. Germline V gene lookup returns CDR1 SNHLY and CDR2 FYNNEI. In DNA, the CDR3 is TGTGCCAGCAGTCAGCGCTCGGGACAGGTGACTGAAGCTTTCTTT. It encodes CASSQRSGQVTEAFF.

This clonotype turned up a few times. The chain carries TRBV7-2 and TRBJ1-5, with D maybe TRBD1 (5 bases). The CDR3 loop spans 15 amino acids. CDR1 is SGHTA, CDR2 FQGNSA, per germline. Trimming took off 4 bases at V and 0 bases at J, with 10 bases between the two ends. The CDR3 spells CASSSDSYSNQPQHF. CDR3 DNA: TGTGCCAGCAGCTCCGACAGTTATAGCAATCAGCCCCAGCATTTT.

This clonotype showed up just a few times. The chain is built from TRBV30 and TRBJ1-1, with D possibly being TRBD1 (6 bases). The germline CDR1 and CDR2 sequences are GTSNPN and SVGIG (reference sequence). V dropped 3 bases and J dropped 5 bases, with 10 bases sitting between them. This CDR3 region has 12 residues. CDR3 DNA sequence: TGTGCCTGGAGCTCTGGACAGACTGAAGCTTTCTTT. Protein: CAWSSGQTEAFF.

The gene calls are TRBV27 and TRBJ1-2, with a possible D match to TRBD1 (6 bases). V was clipped by 5 bases and J by 6 bases, with 13 bases between them. The CDR3 extends over 13 amino acids. The germline V gene has CDR1 MNHEY and CDR2 SMNVEV (reference sequence). The CDR3 sequence: CASSTTGWNGYTF. The CDR3 bases are TGTGCCAGCAGTACCACAGGGTGGAATGGCTACACCTTC.

The chain has TRBV5-1 and TRBJ2-7; D gene unclear. The germline V and J ends were trimmed by 3 bases and 3 bases, with 10 bases remaining between them. The germline CDR1 and CDR2 sequences are SGHRS and YFSETQ. CDR3 size: 13 residues. The CDR3 protein is CASSWTDGYEQYF. CDR3 DNA: TGCGCCAGCAGCTGGACCGACGGCTACGAGCAGTACTTC.

This CDR3 is CASSQVAPGAFGYTF. DNA for the CDR3: TGCGCCAGCAGCCAAGTCGCGCCAGGCGCGTTTGGCTACACCTTC. The chain employs TRBV4-1 and TRBJ1-2; the D is unclear. V lost 1 base, J lost 7 bases, and 16 bases lay in between. The CDR3 runs to 15 residues. The germline V gene encodes CDR1 MGHRA and CDR2 YSYEKL.

This chain uses TRBV30 with TRBJ2-4, with TRBD1 matching over 10 bases. This CDR3 contains 14 residues. Trimming cost V 1 base and J 7 bases; bases outside gene matches: 4. Germline assignment: CDR1 GTSNPN and CDR2 SVGIG (reference sequence). The CDR3 spells CAWSADRGPNIQYF. CDR3 DNA: TGTGCCTGGAGTGCCGACAGGGGGCCTAACATTCAGTACTTC.

V gene TRBV4-1 combines with J gene TRBJ2-1; TRBD2 agrees at 10 bases. The CDR3 totals 15 residues. The ends lost 2 bases at V and 4 bases at J; junction bases unmatched: 2. Germline loops: CDR1 MGHRA, CDR2 YSYEKL. In nucleotides, the CDR3 is TGCGCCAGCAGCCAACTGACTAGCGGGTACAATGAGCAGTTCTTC. As protein: CASSQLTSGYNEQFF.

The CDR3 reads CAWSAPGDYGNTIYF. The CDR3 bases are TGTGCCTGGAGTGCTCCCGGGGACTATGGAAACACCATATATTTT. This chain joins TRBV30 and TRBJ1-3; TRBD1 is a possible D gene (5 bases). Trimming took off 1 base at V and 3 bases at J, with 13 bases between the two ends. The CDR3 extends over 15 amino acids. Germline V gene lookup returns CDR1 GTSNPN and CDR2 SVGIG (reference sequence).

The V and J genes are TRBV24-1 and TRBJ2-3, with 11 bases identical to TRBD1. V shed 4 bases and J 5 bases; nucleotides not matched to a gene: 7. The V gene's germline CDR1 is KGHDR and CDR2 SFDVKD. The CDR3 spans 16 residues. Here the CDR3 reads CATSDPGQGAQDTQYF. In DNA form, the CDR3 reads TGTGCCACCAGTGACCCAGGACAGGGGGCTCAAGATACGCAGTATTTT.

The chain combines TRBV6-5 with TRBJ2-1, with TRBD2 as a possible D gene (6 bases). V lost 0 bases, J lost 7 bases, and 7 bases lay in between. The CDR3 contains 13 residues. The V gene's germline CDR1 is MNHEY and CDR2 SVGAGI. CDR3 sequence reads: CASSYSAGNEQFF. In nucleotides, the CDR3 is TGTGCCAGCAGTTACTCGGCGGGGAATGAGCAGTTCTTC.

As for this clonotype: A junction end diverges from the germline sequence, so it may reflect a read error. The genes are TRBV3-1 and TRBJ2-3, with 8 nucleotides matching TRBD2. CDR1 and CDR2 (germline): LGHDT, YNNKEL (reference sequence). This CDR3 comprises 16 residues. CDR3: CASSQESRRGADAQYF. CDR3 nucleotides: TGTGCCAGCAGCCAAGAGTCTCGGCGGGGGGCAGATGCGCAGTATTTT.

V and J are TRBV12-5 and TRBJ2-3; 7 bases align to TRBD2. This CDR3 has 17 residues. The V segment lost 3 bases and the J segment 3 bases; nucleotides outside the gene matches: 12. Germline-derived CDR1 and CDR2 are LGHNT and FRNRAP. The CDR3 DNA sequence: TGTGCTAGTGGTTTCGCGTCCCTAGCGGCCATTACAGATACGCAGTATTTT. This codes for CASGFASLAAITDTQYF.

This chain links TRBV5-4 with TRBJ1-2; 7 bases are a match to TRBD1. CDR1 is SGHNT and CDR2 is YYREEE in the germline V gene (reference sequence). The CDR3 consists of 15 residues. The junction had 10 bases not matched to a gene; V was cut back by 0 bases and J by 8 bases. The CDR3 region is CASSLGTGPLEGYTF. The CDR3 DNA reads as TGTGCCAGCAGCTTGGGGACAGGACCTTTGGAGGGCTACACCTTC.

V usage is TRBV4-1 and J usage is TRBJ2-7; 11 nucleotides match TRBD1. The CDR3 has 15 amino acids. In germline, CDR1 is MGHRA, CDR2 YSYEKL. V shed 2 bases and J 3 bases; nucleotides not matched to a gene: 3. The CDR3, as DNA: TGCGCCAGCAGCCAACAGGGGACAGGGGGCTACGAGCAGTACTTC. Translated, it gives CASSQQGTGGYEQYF.

The J gene is TRBJ2-1, the V gene TRBV29-1, with 7 bases fitting TRBD2. The CDR3 consists of 15 residues. V lost 4 bases and J lost 7; bases outside the gene matches: 13. CDR1 and CDR2 from the germline V gene are SQVTM and ANQGSEA. The CDR3 nucleotides read TGCAGCGTTGCCCCCCTCAGCGGGGTAGGTAATGAGCAGTTCTTC. The encoded protein is CSVAPLSGVGNEQFF.

The genes are TRBV3-1 and TRBJ1-3, with D uncertain. The CDR3 loop spans 15 amino acids. Germline values: CDR1 LGHDT, CDR2 YNNKEL (reference sequence). Trimming removed 4 bases from V and 0 bases from J, with 10 bases in between. CDR3 bases: TGTGCCAGCAGCCGAGAGATAAACTCTGGAAACACCATATATTTT. Its protein product is CASSREINSGNTIYF.

The rearrangement joins TRBV19 to TRBJ2-3; possibly TRBD1 or TRBD2 for D (5 bases each). Germline V gives CDR1 LNHDA, CDR2 SQIVND (reference sequence). The CDR3 length is 14 residues. The ends were cut back, 2 bases at V and 4 bases at J, with 10 bases in the middle. CDR3 nucleotide sequence: TGTGCCAGTAGTATATGGTTGGGGGCAGATACGCAGTATTTT. As protein: CASSIWLGADTQYF.

V gene TRBV7-8 combines with J gene TRBJ2-3; TRBD2 aligns across 11 bases. V lost 5 bases and J lost 1; bases outside the gene matches: 8. In germline, CDR1 is SGHVS, CDR2 FQNEAQ. The CDR3 loop spans 17 amino acids. In nucleotides, the CDR3 is TGTGCCAGCAGCCCCTTAGCGGGAGGGCCCGGCACAGATACGCAGTATTTT. Amino acids: CASSPLAGGPGTDTQYF.

This chain uses TRBV27 with TRBJ2-5; 7 bases line up with TRBD2. Germline V lookup: CDR1 MNHEY, CDR2 SMNVEV (reference sequence). This CDR3 has 13 residues. V was clipped by 7 bases and J by 3 bases; unmatched bases: 5. The CDR3 DNA reads TGTGCCAGCACCCCCGCGGGGGAAGAGACCCAGTACTTC. Translation: CASTPAGEETQYF.

CDR3 nucleotide sequence: TGTGCCAGCAGTTTGCGAGGGGGCGAGCAGTACTTC. Translated: CASSLRGGEQYF. The chain links TRBV28 to TRBJ2-7, with a tentative D call TRBD1 (6 bases). In germline, CDR1 is MDHEN, CDR2 SYDVKM. V lost 3 bases to trimming and J lost 6 bases, with 9 bases between them. The CDR3 has 12 amino acids.

This chain connects TRBV28 to TRBJ2-6, with 8 bases aligning to TRBD2. The junction had 9 bases not matched to a gene; V was cut back by 2 bases and J by 0 bases. The germline CDR1 and CDR2 sequences are MDHEN and SYDVKM. The CDR3 length is 19 residues. The CDR3 sequence: CASSLALGGGGSGANVLTF. The CDR3 DNA follows: TGTGCCAGCAGTTTAGCCCTCGGGGGGGGCGGCTCTGGGGCCAACGTCCTGACTTTC.

This sequence joins TRBV27 and TRBJ2-7; D not resolved. This CDR3 contains 13 residues. The ends were cut back, 6 bases at V and 6 bases at J, with 15 bases in the middle. In germline, CDR1 is MNHEY, CDR2 SMNVEV (reference sequence). This CDR3 is CASRGVIGSEQYF. As DNA, the CDR3 is TGTGCCAGCAGGGGTGTAATCGGTAGCGAGCAGTACTTC.

The chain couples TRBV4-1 to TRBJ1-2; D is perhaps TRBD1 (5 bases). The CDR3 has 14 residues. Deletions cut 0 bases from V and 5 bases from J, with 10 bases between. Germline V gene lookup returns CDR1 MGHRA and CDR2 YSYEKL. The CDR3 DNA reads TGCGCCAGCAGCCAAGACCCGGGGGGGTATGGCTACACCTTC. Protein: CASSQDPGGYGYTF.

This chain uses TRBV24-1 with TRBJ2-5, with D possibly TRBD1 on 6 matching bases. Between the trimmed V and J ends, which lost 5 bases and 2 bases, there was a span of 14 bases. The germline CDR1 and CDR2 sequences are KGHDR and SFDVKD. This CDR3 spans 15 amino acids. CDR3: CATSGMKDSQETQYF. The CDR3 DNA reads as TGTGCCACCAGTGGCATGAAGGACAGTCAAGAGACCCAGTACTTC.

V gene TRBV4-1 combines with J gene TRBJ1-2; D is ambiguous. The CDR3 is made up of 15 amino acids. Germline V gives CDR1 MGHRA, CDR2 YSYEKL. With 1 base removed from V and 8 bases from J, the gap between germline ends came to 17 bases. CDR3 DNA sequence: TGCGCCAGCAGCCAAGTGTGGGGTCGTGAGGAAGGCTACACCTTC. Encoded protein: CASSQVWGREEGYTF.

This clonotype is a singleton in its sample. This sequence joins TRBV2 and TRBJ1-5; a weak D match, TRBD1 (5 bases). Germline lookup yields CDR1 SNHLY and CDR2 FYNNEI. There are 15 residues in the CDR3. V dropped 2 bases and J dropped 4 bases, with 12 bases sitting between them. The CDR3 spells CASSERTSSNQPQHF. CDR3 in DNA: TGTGCCAGCAGTGAAAGGACATCAAGTAATCAGCCCCAGCATTTT.

The rearrangement joins TRBV29-1 to TRBJ2-6; TRBD1 agrees at 9 bases. J gave up 0 bases and V 0 bases, and 9 bases lay outside the gene matches. This CDR3 region has 19 residues. Looked up from germline, CDR1 is SQVTM and CDR2 is ANQGSEA. The CDR3 DNA reads TGCAGCGTTGAAGATGACACGGGACAGGGAAGCTCTGGGGCCAACGTCCTGACTTTC. Its translation: CSVEDDTGQGSSGANVLTF.

This chain uses TRBV6-5 with TRBJ1-1; no firm D call. Germline CDR1 and CDR2: MNHEY and SVGAGI. The length of the CDR3 is 12 residues. V lost 8 bases to trimming and J lost 6 bases, with 13 bases between them. CDR3 coding DNA: TGTGCCAGCGGCCCCGGTGTTCCTGAAGCTTTCTTT. This gives the protein CASGPGVPEAFF.

V gene TRBV30 combines with J gene TRBJ1-2; 7 bases are a match to TRBD1. Germline lookup yields CDR1 GTSNPN and CDR2 SVGIG (reference sequence). The CDR3 is 13 residues long. V shed 5 bases and J 3 bases; nucleotides not matched to a gene: 6. CDR3 coding DNA: TGTGCCTGGGGCTGGGACAGCCACTATGGCTACACCTTC. It translates to CAWGWDSHYGYTF.